This passage covers 8 T cell receptor beta chains from one sample sequenced in a study of T-cell memory formation after mild COVID-19. TCRdb fed the 5' RACE reads into MiXCR, producing one record per CDR3 protein. Of some 290,000 distinct CDR3 sequences in the sample, 15% to 20% were seen once. Sequenced input: PBMCs or a T cell subset sorted from them (not recorded which). The receptor source for this set is a man between 18 and 29 years old who had mild COVID-19 (a few samples of this study predate the infection). Cell type and time point are not known.

V and J are TRBV20-1 and TRBJ2-7; maybe TRBD1 (5 bases). This CDR3 spans 12 amino acids. Germline V gives CDR1 DFQATT, CDR2 SNEGSKA (reference sequence). The V and J ends lost 4 bases and 5 bases respectively, with 12 bases between them. The CDR3 here is CSATPDTNEQYF. As DNA, the CDR3 is TGCAGTGCTACCCCGGACACCAACGAGCAGTACTTC.

The chain combines TRBV20-1 with TRBJ2-3; 8 nucleotides agree with TRBD2. J gave up 5 bases and V 7 bases, and 14 bases lay outside the gene matches. Germline values: CDR1 DFQATT, CDR2 SNEGSKA (reference sequence). CDR3 size: 15 residues. The CDR3 coding sequence is TGCAGTGTTCGACTTGGGCGGGGGGCCGGAGATACGCAGTATTTT. It yields the protein CSVRLGRGAGDTQYF.

In this sample, this clonotype turned up a few times. This chain uses TRBV27 with TRBJ2-1; 14 bases agree with TRBD2. CDR1 is MNHEY and CDR2 is SMNVEV in the germline V gene (reference sequence). The trim removed 5 bases at V and 6 bases at J, leaving 12 bases unmatched. The CDR3 has 18 residues. In DNA form, the CDR3 reads TGTGCCAGCAGTACCTCGAGACTAGCGGGGGGGCGAAGCAATGAGCAGTTCTTC. This translates into CASSTSRLAGGRSNEQFF.

This clonotype was seen only a few times. The V and J genes are TRBV20-1 and TRBJ1-1; tentatively, D is TRBD1 (5 bases). The CDR3 consists of 13 residues. Trimming removed 3 bases at V and 4 bases at J, with 12 bases between. The germline V gene has CDR1 DFQATT and CDR2 SNEGSKA (reference sequence). This chain's CDR3 is CSASRQGGTEAFF. CDR3 sequence (DNA): TGCAGTGCTAGTCGTCAGGGTGGCACTGAAGCTTTCTTT.

The chain combines TRBV12-5 with TRBJ1-1; D not resolved. The CDR3 runs 11 residues. Trimming shortened V by 2 bases and J by 3 bases, and 1 base separated the two germline ends. Germline-derived CDR1 and CDR2 are LGHNT and FRNRAP. Here the CDR3 reads CASGLYTEAFF. CDR3 nucleotides: TGTGCTAGTGGTTTGTACACTGAAGCTTTCTTT.

This clonotype was observed a handful of times. The J gene is TRBJ1-5, the V gene TRBV3-1, with D maybe TRBD1 (6 bases). V was pared by 3 bases and J by 5 bases, with 8 bases between. Germline V gene data show CDR1 as LGHDT and CDR2 as YNNKEL (reference sequence). CDR3 length equals 13 residues. The CDR3 nucleotides are TGTGCCAGCAGCCAGGACAGTTATCAGCCCCAGCATTTT. Translating gives CASSQDSYQPQHF. The variable domain in full, with the rest retrieved from reference TRBV3-1 and TRBJ1-5, is DTAVSQTPKYLVTQMGNDKSIKCEQNLGHDTMYWYKQDSKKFLKIMFSYNNKELIINETVPNRFSPKSPDKAHLNLHINSLELGDSAVYFCASSQDSYQPQHFGDGTRLSIL.

The chain carries TRBV7-3 and TRBJ2-2, with 9 bases lining up with TRBD1. Trimming took 5 bases from V and 6 from J; bases not matched to a gene: 10. Germline CDR1 is SGHTA and CDR2 is FQGTGA. The CDR3 has 16 residues. The CDR3: CASSPEPGQGSGELFF. CDR3 bases: TGTGCCAGCAGCCCTGAGCCGGGACAGGGTTCCGGGGAGCTGTTTTTT.

The chain employs TRBV6-2 or TRBV6-3 and TRBJ2-5; maybe TRBD1 (6 bases). Trimming took 6 bases from V and 2 from J, leaving 19 bases between them. The V gene's germline CDR1 is MNHEY and CDR2 SVGEGT. This CDR3 is built from 16 residues. The CDR3 coding sequence is TGTGCCAGCAGCCCCCGGCCAGGGGCCCCACAAGAGACCCAGTACTTC. It specifies CASSPRPGAPQETQYF.